Shown below are 2 T cell receptor beta chains from a single sample sequenced in a study of blood T cell repertoires in COVID-19. The protocol was immunoSEQ multiplex PCR, while the TCRdb copy is restricted to in-frame clones and leaves out a portion. The table has 120,000 or so clones, approximately 90% seen once. The sequencing input was peripheral blood. These TCRs come from a middle-aged man with acute or convalescent COVID-19.

This rearrangement joins TRBV3-1 (or the pseudogene TRBV3-2) to TRBJ2-4; maybe TRBD1 (6 bases). With 8 bases removed from V and 9 bases from J, the gap between germline ends came to 20 bases. The CDR3 sequence is 14 residues long. The germline V gene has CDR1 LGHDT and CDR2 YNNKEL (reference sequence). The DNA of the CDR3 is TGTGCCAGCGGATCCGGGACACAGGACTCCATTCAGTACTTC. Protein: CASGSGTQDSIQYF.

The chain carries TRBV9 and TRBJ2-5, with 13 nucleotides matching TRBD2. Germline assignment: CDR1 SGDLS and CDR2 YYNGEE. CDR3 length equals 17 residues. Trimming removed 0 bases from V and 1 base from J; junction bases left unmatched: 3. For the CDR3, the DNA is TGTGCCAGCAGCGTAGGGACTAGCGGGAGTACCCAAGAGACCCAGTACTTC. Amino acids: CASSVGTSGSTQETQYF.